These 20 T cell receptor beta chains originate from one sample sequenced in a study of CD8 T cells in ankylosing spondylitis. TCRdb recomputed calls from the 5' RACE reads with MiXCR, one row per CDR3 protein. The sample records about 360,000 distinct CDR3 sequences, around 20% being singletons. The sample taken for sequencing was blood, either unsorted or a sorted T cell fraction (not recorded which). The source is a male donor with ankylosing spondylitis or in good health (not recorded which).

This clonotype came up a few times. The chain couples TRBV18 to TRBJ2-6, with 11 nucleotides matching TRBD1. The V gene's germline CDR1 is KGHSH and CDR2 LQKENI. Trimming removed 3 bases from V and 0 bases from J; junction bases left unmatched: 7. CDR3 length equals 19 residues. This chain's CDR3 is CASSPMDRGPSSGANVLTF. CDR3 in DNA: TGTGCCAGCTCACCGATGGACAGGGGGCCTAGCTCTGGGGCCAACGTCCTGACTTTC.

There are many counts of this clonotype. CDR3 sequence reads: CASSLAIAGPQETQYF. DNA for the CDR3: TGTGCCAGCAGCTTAGCCATAGCGGGGCCCCAAGAGACCCAGTACTTC. V and J are TRBV7-9 and TRBJ2-5; the match to TRBD2 covers 8 bases. V shed 0 bases, J shed 1 base, and the junction held 4 bases outside the gene matches. CDR1 is SEHNR and CDR2 is FQNEAQ in the germline V gene (reference sequence). The CDR3 loop spans 16 amino acids.

CDR3 sequence: CAISGTSEERDTQYF. In DNA, the CDR3 is TGTGCCATCAGTGGGACTAGCGAGGAAAGAGATACGCAGTATTTT. The rearrangement links TRBV10-3 to TRBJ2-3; 9 bases are a match to TRBD2. Germline lookup yields CDR1 ENHRY and CDR2 SYGVKD. This CDR3 has 15 residues. J gave up 5 bases and V 4 bases, and 7 bases lay outside the gene matches.

The chain carries TRBV2 and TRBJ2-2; 8 bases are shared with TRBD2. The CDR3 totals 12 residues. The V gene end was trimmed by 10 bases and the J gene end by 7 bases; junction bases not matched to a gene: 5. Germline V gene sequence: CDR1 SNHLY, CDR2 FYNNEI. The CDR3 region has the DNA TGTGCCACGGGGGGGGCCGGCGGGGAGCTGTTTTTT. This encodes CATGGAGGELFF.

J is TRBJ2-5 and V is TRBV11-2; the match to TRBD1 covers 8 bases. Germline-derived CDR1 and CDR2 are SGHAT and FQNNGV. V was clipped by 0 bases and J by 5 bases; unmatched bases: 11. The CDR3 has 17 residues. The CDR3 here is CASSLEPRGQLSETQYF. The CDR3 DNA reads as TGTGCCAGCAGCTTAGAGCCCAGGGGGCAGTTGTCGGAGACCCAGTACTTC.

The chain is built from TRBV19 and TRBJ1-5; D is uncertain. The germline V gene encodes CDR1 LNHDA and CDR2 SQIVND (reference sequence). V lost 0 bases, J lost 5 bases, and 11 bases lay in between. The CDR3 loop spans 15 amino acids. Written as DNA, the CDR3 is TGTGCCAGTAGTATAGACGGGTCGTCGTATCAGCCCCAGCATTTT. This sequence encodes CASSIDGSSYQPQHF.

The table lists this clonotype with a few counts. This chain joins TRBV6-1 and TRBJ1-2, with a possible D match to TRBD1 (6 bases). In germline, CDR1 is MNHNS, CDR2 SASEGT. This CDR3 region has 15 residues. V shed 5 bases and J shed 0 bases, with 13 bases lying between them. Written as DNA, the CDR3 is TGTGCCAGCAGTCCACTAGGGACATCTAACTATGGCTACACCTTC. Amino acids: CASSPLGTSNYGYTF.

Here the CDR3 reads CASSLTLANTEAFF. CDR3 DNA: TGTGCCAGCAGTTTGACCCTCGCGAACACTGAAGCTTTCTTT. This chain links TRBV6-5 with TRBJ1-1, with D unclear. This CDR3 is 14 amino acids long. CDR1 and CDR2 from the germline V gene are MNHEY and SVGAGI. V dropped 4 bases and J dropped 1 base, with 10 bases sitting between them.

The chain combines TRBV28 with TRBJ2-3; 8 nucleotides line up with TRBD1. This CDR3 comprises 16 residues. V lost 7 bases to trimming and J lost 2 bases; unmatched junction nucleotides: 11. Germline lookup yields CDR1 MDHEN and CDR2 SYDVKM. CDR3 nucleotide sequence: TGTGCCAGCACCACATCAAGACAGGGGATCACAGATACGCAGTATTTT. Its protein product is CASTTSRQGITDTQYF. The whole variable domain, remainder taken from reference TRBV28 and TRBJ2-3, is DVKVTQSSRYLVKRTGEKVFLECVQDMDHENMFWYRQDPGLGLRLIYFSYDVKMKEKGDIPEGYSVSREKKERFSLILESASTNQTSMYLCASTTSRQGITDTQYFGPGTRLTVL.

This clonotype appeared a few times. This chain connects TRBV9 to TRBJ2-7, with D possibly matching TRBD2 (5 bases). Trimming removed 4 bases at V and 2 bases at J, with 13 bases between. The length of the CDR3 is 14 residues. Germline CDR1 is SGDLS and CDR2 is YYNGEE. The CDR3 DNA reads TGTGCCAGCAGCCCCGCGGGCCGCACCTACGAGCAGTACTTC. Encoded protein: CASSPAGRTYEQYF.

The rearrangement links TRBV6-5 to TRBJ2-3; D is perhaps TRBD1 (6 bases). Germline V lookup: CDR1 MNHEY, CDR2 SVGAGI. CDR3 size: 15 residues. With 4 bases removed from V and 2 bases from J, the gap between germline ends came to 13 bases. The chain's CDR3 is CASSSAGAYTDTQYF. CDR3 coding DNA: TGTGCCAGCAGTTCTGCAGGGGCGTACACAGATACGCAGTATTTT.

V usage is TRBV9 and J usage is TRBJ2-2; 7 bases map to TRBD2. The trim removed 3 bases at V and 5 bases at J, leaving 7 bases unmatched. Germline V CDR1 and CDR2: SGDLS, YYNGEE. There are 15 residues in the CDR3. CDR3 sequence (DNA): TGTGCCAGCAGCGGTGGCGGGGGAGTAACCGGGGAGCTGTTTTTT. Protein sequence: CASSGGGGVTGELFF.

This clonotype appeared a few times. The chain is built from TRBV7-3 and TRBJ1-2; D uncertain. Germline CDR1 and CDR2: SGHTA and FQGTGA. Trimming left V 5 bases short and J 0 bases short, with 7 bases between. The CDR3 covers 13 residues. The CDR3 nucleotides read TGTGCCAGCAGCCTCGATACTAACTATGGCTACACCTTC. Translation gives CASSLDTNYGYTF.

There are a few counts of this clonotype. The gene calls are TRBV2 and TRBJ2-7, with TRBD1 as a possible D gene (5 bases). Looked up from germline, CDR1 is SNHLY and CDR2 is FYNNEI. The CDR3 is made up of 12 amino acids. The germline V and J ends were trimmed by 7 bases and 3 bases, with 10 bases remaining between them. The CDR3 here is CASIGADYEQYF. The CDR3 bases are TGTGCCAGCATTGGGGCCGACTACGAGCAGTACTTC.

The rearrangement uses TRBV5-5 and TRBJ2-1; the D is unclear. There are 13 residues in the CDR3. The germline gives CDR1 SGHKS, CDR2 YYEKEE (reference sequence). V was trimmed by 2 bases and J by 4 bases, leaving 7 bases between them. CDR3 protein: CASSLSLYNEQFF. The CDR3 DNA sequence: TGTGCCAGCAGCTTATCACTTTACAATGAGCAGTTCTTC. Full variable domain (rest looked up from reference TRBV5-5 and TRBJ2-1): DAGVTQSPTHLIKTRGQQVTLRCSPISGHKSVSWYQQVLGQGPQFIFQYYEKEERGRGNFPDRFSARQFPNYSSELNVNALLLGDSALYLCASSLSLYNEQFFGPGTRLTVL.

This clonotype came up a few times. The chain joins TRBV3-1 to TRBJ2-1, with a tentative D call TRBD2 (6 bases). Trimming left V 1 base short and J 8 bases short, with 21 bases between. CDR3 size: 17 residues. The germline CDR1 and CDR2 sequences are LGHDT and YNNKEL (reference sequence). The DNA of the CDR3 is TGTGCCAGCAGCCAAGGAGGGGCGGGGACCCCGGGGGATGAGCAGTTCTTC. Translation: CASSQGGAGTPGDEQFF.

The rearrangement links TRBV12-3 or TRBV12-4 to TRBJ1-5; 9 nucleotides line up with TRBD1. The CDR3 is 14 residues long. The V segment lost 6 bases and the J segment 4 bases; nucleotides outside the gene matches: 4. The CDR3 region is CASRNDRGNQPQHF. In nucleotides, the CDR3 is TGTGCCAGCAGAAATGACAGGGGGAATCAGCCCCAGCATTTT.

The rearrangement uses TRBV7-9 and TRBJ2-7; 7 bases are shared with TRBD1. This CDR3 region has 13 residues. Germline V CDR1 and CDR2: SEHNR, FQNEAQ (reference sequence). Losses at the gene ends were 5 bases for V and 4 bases for J; bases not matched to a gene: 5. The CDR3 DNA sequence: TGTGCCAGCAGCAAGACAGGGAGTTACGAGCAGTACTTC. Its translation: CASSKTGSYEQYF.

The chain is built from TRBV7-8 and TRBJ2-1; 7 bases fit TRBD2. Germline values: CDR1 SGHVS, CDR2 FQNEAQ. This CDR3 contains 14 residues. Unmatched junction bases numbered 7, after V lost 5 bases and J lost 6 bases. The CDR3 nucleotides are TGTGCCAGCAGCCCACCAAGCGGGACCAATGAGCAGTTCTTC. Amino acids: CASSPPSGTNEQFF.

This clonotype was recorded a few times. V usage is TRBV12-3 or TRBV12-4 and J usage is TRBJ2-1; perhaps TRBD1 as D (6 bases). V shed 4 bases and J shed 2 bases, with 12 bases lying between them. The CDR3 runs to 15 residues. CDR3 nucleotides: TGTGCCAGCAGTTCTACAGGGAATACCTACAATGAGCAGTTCTTC. Translating gives CASSSTGNTYNEQFF.